This TCR beta chain derives from a study of fetal regulatory T cell absence and autoimmunity. For the study at large: The IPEX patients lacked clinical diabetes but had exocrine pancreas autoimmunity.

TCRdb keeps only in-frame clones here, not all; method: immunoSEQ multiplex PCR. The sample shows 46,000 or so clones, roughly four fifths of them seen only once. In germline, CDR1 is MNHEY, CDR2 SVGAGI. The CDR3 totals 15 residues. V was pared by 6 bases and J by 0 bases, with 11 bases between. V is TRBV6-5 and J is TRBJ1-4; the D gene is possibly TRBD1 (5 bases). Sequenced material: cord blood. This sequence was found in a newborn boy with IPEX syndrome. The CDR3 sequence is CASSRRGATNEKLFF. The DNA of the CDR3 is TGTGCCAGCAGCCGTCGGGGCGCAACTAATGAAAAACTGTTTTTT.